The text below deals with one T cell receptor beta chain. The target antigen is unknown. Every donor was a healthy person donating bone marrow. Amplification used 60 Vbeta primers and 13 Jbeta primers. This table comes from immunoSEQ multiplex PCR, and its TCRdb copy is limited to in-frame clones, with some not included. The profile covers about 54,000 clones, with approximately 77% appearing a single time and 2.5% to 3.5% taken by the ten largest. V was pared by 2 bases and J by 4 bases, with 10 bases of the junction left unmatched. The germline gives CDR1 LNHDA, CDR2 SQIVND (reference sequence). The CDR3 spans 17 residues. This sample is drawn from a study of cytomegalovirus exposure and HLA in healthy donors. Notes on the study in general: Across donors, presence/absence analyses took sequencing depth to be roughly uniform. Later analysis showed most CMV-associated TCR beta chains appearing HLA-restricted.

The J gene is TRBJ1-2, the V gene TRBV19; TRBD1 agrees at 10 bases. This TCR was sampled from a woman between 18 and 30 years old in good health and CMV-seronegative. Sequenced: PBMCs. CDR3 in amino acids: CASSIIRDRGLIYGYTF. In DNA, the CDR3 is TGTGCCAGTAGTATAATCCGGGACAGGGGTTTAATCTATGGCTACACCTTC.